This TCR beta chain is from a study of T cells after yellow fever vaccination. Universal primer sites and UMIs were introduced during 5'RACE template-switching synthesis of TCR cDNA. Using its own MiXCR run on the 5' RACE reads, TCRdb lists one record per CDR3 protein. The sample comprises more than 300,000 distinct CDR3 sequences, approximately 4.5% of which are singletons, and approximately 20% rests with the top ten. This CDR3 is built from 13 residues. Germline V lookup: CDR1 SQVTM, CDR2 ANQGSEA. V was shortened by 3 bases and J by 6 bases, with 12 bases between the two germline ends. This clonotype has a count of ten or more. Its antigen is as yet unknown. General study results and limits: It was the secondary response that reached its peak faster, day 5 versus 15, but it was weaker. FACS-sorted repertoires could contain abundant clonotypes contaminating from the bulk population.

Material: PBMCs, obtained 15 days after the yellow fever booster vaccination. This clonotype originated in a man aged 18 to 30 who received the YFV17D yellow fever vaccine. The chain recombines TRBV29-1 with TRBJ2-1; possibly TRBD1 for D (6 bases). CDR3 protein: CSVDAGARNEQFF. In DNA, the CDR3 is TGCAGCGTTGACGCAGGGGCCCGCAATGAGCAGTTCTTC.